This TCR beta chain was captured by sequencing in a study of blood T cells in healthy people across ages. The people who gave samples were healthy Caucasians from Russia, aged roughly 6 to 90. The second PCR ran about 6 to 12 cycles with a sample-barcoded 5' primer and J-beta primers. TCRdb re-derived calls from the 5' RACE reads in MiXCR, one entry per CDR3 protein. Among fewer than 900,000 distinct CDR3 sequences listed, roughly 47% were seen once. V trimming: 2 bases; J trimming: 4 bases; junction bases outside the gene matches: 3. CDR3 length: 14 amino acids. Looked up from germline, CDR1 is MNHEY and CDR2 is SVGAGI.

This TCR was recovered from a woman aged 60 to 75 in good health. The chain links TRBV6-5 to TRBJ2-7; 9 bases line up with TRBD2. Sequenced material: blood. CDR3 sequence reads: CASSYSGRWYEQYF. CDR3 DNA: TGTGCCAGCAGTTACAGCGGGAGGTGGTACGAGCAGTACTTC.